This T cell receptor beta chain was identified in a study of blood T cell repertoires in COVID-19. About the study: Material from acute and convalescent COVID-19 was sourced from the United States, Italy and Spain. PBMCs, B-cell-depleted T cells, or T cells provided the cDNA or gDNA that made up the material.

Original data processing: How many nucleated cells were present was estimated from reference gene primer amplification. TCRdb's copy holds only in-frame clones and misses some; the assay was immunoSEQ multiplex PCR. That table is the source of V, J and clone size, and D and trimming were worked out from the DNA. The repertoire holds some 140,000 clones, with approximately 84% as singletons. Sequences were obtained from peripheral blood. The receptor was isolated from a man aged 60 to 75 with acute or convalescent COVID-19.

The CDR3 coding sequence is TGTGCCAGCAGCTTAAGGCGGCCAGGGGGTGAGGGGGAGCTGTTTTTT. Translated: CASSLRRPGGEGELFF. J is TRBJ2-2 and V is TRBV7-3; TRBD1 aligns across 7 bases. CDR1 is SGHTA, CDR2 FQGTGA, per germline. This CDR3 comprises 16 residues. V lost 1 base to trimming and J lost 8 bases; unmatched junction nucleotides: 10.